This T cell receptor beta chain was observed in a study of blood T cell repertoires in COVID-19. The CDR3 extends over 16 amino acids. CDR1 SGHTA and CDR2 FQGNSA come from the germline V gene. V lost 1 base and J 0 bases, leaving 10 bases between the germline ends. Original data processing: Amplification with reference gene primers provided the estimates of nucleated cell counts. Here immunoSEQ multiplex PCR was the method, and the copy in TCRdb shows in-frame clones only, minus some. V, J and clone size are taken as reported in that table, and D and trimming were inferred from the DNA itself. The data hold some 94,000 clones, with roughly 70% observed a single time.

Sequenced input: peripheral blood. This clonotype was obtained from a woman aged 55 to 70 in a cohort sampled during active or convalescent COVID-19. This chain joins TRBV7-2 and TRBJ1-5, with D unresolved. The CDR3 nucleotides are TGTGCCAGCAGCTTAGAGGCGGCACATAGCAATCAGCCCCAGCATTTT. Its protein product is CASSLEAAHSNQPQHF.